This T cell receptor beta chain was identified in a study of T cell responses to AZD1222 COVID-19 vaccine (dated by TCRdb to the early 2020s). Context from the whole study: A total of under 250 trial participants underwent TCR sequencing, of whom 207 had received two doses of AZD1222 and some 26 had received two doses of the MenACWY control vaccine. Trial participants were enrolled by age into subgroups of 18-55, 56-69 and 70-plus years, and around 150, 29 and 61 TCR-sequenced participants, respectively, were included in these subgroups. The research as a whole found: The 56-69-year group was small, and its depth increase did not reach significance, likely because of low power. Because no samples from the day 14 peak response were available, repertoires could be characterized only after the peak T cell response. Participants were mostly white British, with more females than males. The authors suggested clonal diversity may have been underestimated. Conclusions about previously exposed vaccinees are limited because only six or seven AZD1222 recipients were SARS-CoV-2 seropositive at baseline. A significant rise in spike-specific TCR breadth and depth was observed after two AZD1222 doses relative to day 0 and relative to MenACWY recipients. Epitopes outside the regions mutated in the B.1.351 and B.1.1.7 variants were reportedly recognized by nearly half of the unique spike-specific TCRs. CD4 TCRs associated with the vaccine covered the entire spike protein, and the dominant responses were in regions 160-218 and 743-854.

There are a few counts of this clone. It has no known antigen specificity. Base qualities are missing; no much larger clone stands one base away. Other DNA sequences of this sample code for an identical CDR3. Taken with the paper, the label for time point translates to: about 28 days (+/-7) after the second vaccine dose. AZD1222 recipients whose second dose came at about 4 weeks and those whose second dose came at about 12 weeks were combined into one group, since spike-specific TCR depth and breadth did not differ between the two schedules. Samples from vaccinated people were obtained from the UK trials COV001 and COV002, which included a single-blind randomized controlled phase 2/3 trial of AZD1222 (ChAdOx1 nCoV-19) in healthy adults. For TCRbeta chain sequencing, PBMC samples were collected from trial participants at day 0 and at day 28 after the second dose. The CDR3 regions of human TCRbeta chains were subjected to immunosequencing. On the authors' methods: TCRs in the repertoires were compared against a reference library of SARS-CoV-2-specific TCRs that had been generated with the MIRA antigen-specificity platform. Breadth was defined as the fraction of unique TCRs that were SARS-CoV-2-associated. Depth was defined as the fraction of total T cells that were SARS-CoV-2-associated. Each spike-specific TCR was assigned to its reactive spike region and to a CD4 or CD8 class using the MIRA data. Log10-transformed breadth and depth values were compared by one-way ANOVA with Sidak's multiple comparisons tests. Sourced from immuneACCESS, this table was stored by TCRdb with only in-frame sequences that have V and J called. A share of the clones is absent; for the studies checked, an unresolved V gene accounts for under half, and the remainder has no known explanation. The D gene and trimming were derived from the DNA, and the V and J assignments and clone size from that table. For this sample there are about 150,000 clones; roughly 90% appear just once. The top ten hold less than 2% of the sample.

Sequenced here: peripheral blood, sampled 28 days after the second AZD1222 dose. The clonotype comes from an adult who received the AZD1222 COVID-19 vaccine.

At the DNA level, the sequence is TGTGCCAGCAGTTACAGGGGAGGCTACGAGCAGTACTTC. Translated, it reads CASSYRGGYEQYF. The sequence joins TRBV6-5 to TRBJ2-7; the D gene is perhaps TRBD2, from 6 matching bases. In the germline V gene, CDR1 corresponds to MNHEY and CDR2 to SVGAGI. The CDR3 numbers 13 residues from cysteine through phenylalanine. Just the 39-base CDR3 DNA is kept, in frame starting at base 1. Relative to germline, V is 2 bases shorter and J is 3 bases shorter, with 8 bases between their ends.